What follows are 15 T cell receptor beta chains derived from one specimen sequenced in a study of cytomegalovirus exposure and HLA in healthy donors. It was with 60 Vbeta and 13 Jbeta primers that the PCR ran. The repertoire was sequenced with immunoSEQ multiplex PCR; TCRdb's copy has only in-frame clones and lacks some. The data hold around 150,000 clones, with approximately 77% observed a single time. Material for sequencing was PBMCs. The receptors originated from a man aged 25 to 45 in good health and CMV-seropositive.

V is TRBV2 and J is TRBJ2-7; D might be TRBD2 (6 bases). The germline V gene encodes CDR1 SNHLY and CDR2 FYNNEI. The length of the CDR3 is 12 residues. V was pared by 6 bases and J by 7 bases, with 13 bases between. CDR3 DNA: TGTGCCAGCAGGGCGGGGCCTTTGGAGCAGTACTTC. It translates to CASRAGPLEQYF. The complete variable domain, with remaining parts taken from reference TRBV2 and TRBJ2-7, reads EPEVTQTPSHQVTQMGQEVILRCVPISNHLYFYWYRQILGQKVEFLVSFYNNEISEKSEIFDDQFSVERPDGSNFTLKIRSTKLEDSAMYFCASRAGPLEQYFGPGTRLTVT.

This clone appeared a single time. V and J are TRBV30 and TRBJ1-4, with a tentative D call TRBD1 (5 bases). Looked up from germline, CDR1 is GTSNPN and CDR2 is SVGIG (reference sequence). V was clipped by 2 bases and J by 11 bases, with 21 bases between them. This CDR3 region has 15 residues. The CDR3 nucleotides are TGTGCCTGGAGTCTGGACACAGTTGGTCTTGGGAAACTGTTTTTT. It specifies CAWSLDTVGLGKLFF.

This chain uses TRBV10-3 with TRBJ2-7; 11 bases align to TRBD1. Trimming cost V 10 bases and J 2 bases; bases outside gene matches: 7. Germline V CDR1 and CDR2: ENHRY, SYGVKD. The CDR3 is 14 residues long. CDR3 sequence: CATYEGQGAYEQYF. CDR3 bases: TGTGCCACCTACGAGGGACAGGGGGCCTACGAGCAGTACTTC.

This rearrangement joins TRBV5-1 to TRBJ1-2; D may be TRBD1 (5 bases). The germline gives CDR1 SGHRS, CDR2 YFSETQ. This CDR3 region has 15 residues. Deletions cut 4 bases from V and 6 bases from J, with 19 bases between. The CDR3 DNA follows: TGCGCCAGCAGCCCTTCGGGACGAGGGAGGGATGGCTACACCTTC. Translating gives CASSPSGRGRDGYTF.

The rearrangement links TRBV6-6 to TRBJ1-4; D perhaps matches TRBD1 (6 bases). Trimming left V 2 bases short and J 6 bases short, with 16 bases between. The CDR3 sequence is 16 residues long. The germline CDR1 and CDR2 sequences are MNHNY and SVGAGI (reference sequence). The CDR3 sequence: CASSYLRGGLYEKLFF. The CDR3 coding sequence is TGTGCCAGCAGTTACCTCCGGGGGGGGCTTTATGAAAAACTGTTTTTT.

The rearrangement joins TRBV5-6 to TRBJ2-5; D is possibly TRBD1 (6 bases). The J call may be faulty, since TRBJ2-7 better matches the DNA end. Germline V lookup: CDR1 SGHDT, CDR2 YYEEEE. The CDR3 covers 19 residues. The DNA for the CDR3 is TGTGCCAGCAGCTTGTGGCAAAGATTCAGGACAAGGGGGATACACGAGCAGTACTTC. Its translation is CASSLWQRFRTRGIHEQYF.

The genes are TRBV4-2 and TRBJ2-5, with 9 bases identical to TRBD2. This CDR3 has 17 residues. Trimming at V came to 0 bases and at J to 6 bases, leaving 11 bases not matched to a gene. The germline V gene encodes CDR1 LGHNA and CDR2 YNFKEQ. Here the CDR3 DNA reads TGTGCCAGCAGCCAAGATGTAGCGGGGGCTCCAATGAAGACCCAGTACTTC. As protein: CASSQDVAGAPMKTQYF.

This clone was recorded only once. The V and J genes are TRBV11-2 and TRBJ1-3, with D perhaps TRBD1 (5 bases). Trimming removed 5 bases from V and 8 bases from J, with 13 bases in between. The germline V gene has CDR1 SGHAT and CDR2 FQNNGV. The CDR3 is made up of 13 amino acids. The chain's CDR3 is CASSVLQGDTIYF. The CDR3, as DNA: TGTGCCAGCAGCGTACTGCAGGGTGACACCATATATTTT.

The CDR3 protein is CASSLTGGGADGYTF. CDR3 DNA: TGCGCCAGCAGCTTGACCGGGGGGGGAGCGGATGGCTACACCTTC. The chain recombines TRBV5-1 with TRBJ1-2; perhaps TRBD1 as D (5 bases). Germline lookup yields CDR1 SGHRS and CDR2 YFSETQ. V lost 1 base to trimming and J lost 6 bases, with 16 bases between them. This CDR3 spans 15 amino acids.

The chain has TRBV5-4 and TRBJ2-7; 11 bases map to TRBD1. Germline CDR1 and CDR2: SGHNT and YYREEE (reference sequence). This CDR3 has 13 amino acids. With 10 bases clipped from V and 2 bases from J, the junction kept 5 bases outside the gene matches. In DNA, the CDR3 is TGTGCCGTAGGGACAGGGGGGGCCTACGAGCAGTACTTC. It translates to CAVGTGGAYEQYF.

The V gene is TRBV6-4, the J gene TRBJ1-6, with no clear D. This CDR3 spans 13 amino acids. From germline, CDR1 is MRHNA and CDR2 SNTAGT. Trimming took 3 bases from V and 5 from J, leaving 5 bases between them. CDR3 coding DNA: TGTGCCAGCAGTGAGACAAATAATTCACCCCTCCACTTT. Its translation is CASSETNNSPLHF.

The chain combines TRBV4-3 with TRBJ2-2; 8 bases fit TRBD1. Germline trimming cut 1 base from V and 7 bases from J; bases unmatched to any gene: 2. The length of the CDR3 is 14 residues. The germline V gene encodes CDR1 LGHNA and CDR2 YSLEER. The CDR3 nucleotides read TGCGCCAGCAGCCAAGGGACAGGGTTCGGGGAGCTGTTTTTT. Protein product: CASSQGTGFGELFF.

In DNA form, the CDR3 reads TGTGCCAGCAGTTTTTGGCGGGGGCGCCGGAATGAGCAGTTCTTC. Its translation is CASSFWRGRRNEQFF. The rearrangement links TRBV28 to TRBJ2-1, with TRBD2 as a possible D gene (7 bases). V was pared by 3 bases and J by 7 bases, with 16 bases between. CDR3 size: 15 residues. Per the germline V gene, CDR1 is MDHEN and CDR2 is SYDVKM.

V is TRBV7-3 and J is TRBJ2-3; D gene unclear. The CDR3 length is 14 residues. Per the germline V gene, CDR1 is SGHTA and CDR2 is FQGTGA. V dropped 1 base and J dropped 1 base, with 6 bases sitting between them. The DNA of the CDR3 is TGTGCCAGCAGCTTAATGCCAGGCACAGATACGCAGTATTTT. Encoded protein: CASSLMPGTDTQYF.

This sequence joins TRBV6-5 and TRBJ2-3, with 9 bases aligning to TRBD1. V lost 7 bases and J lost 3; bases outside the gene matches: 8. Germline lookup yields CDR1 MNHEY and CDR2 SVGAGI. CDR3 length: 15 amino acids. CDR3 in DNA: TGTGCCAGCAACCACAGGGGGCGCGTGACAGATACGCAGTATTTT. Its protein product is CASNHRGRVTDTQYF.